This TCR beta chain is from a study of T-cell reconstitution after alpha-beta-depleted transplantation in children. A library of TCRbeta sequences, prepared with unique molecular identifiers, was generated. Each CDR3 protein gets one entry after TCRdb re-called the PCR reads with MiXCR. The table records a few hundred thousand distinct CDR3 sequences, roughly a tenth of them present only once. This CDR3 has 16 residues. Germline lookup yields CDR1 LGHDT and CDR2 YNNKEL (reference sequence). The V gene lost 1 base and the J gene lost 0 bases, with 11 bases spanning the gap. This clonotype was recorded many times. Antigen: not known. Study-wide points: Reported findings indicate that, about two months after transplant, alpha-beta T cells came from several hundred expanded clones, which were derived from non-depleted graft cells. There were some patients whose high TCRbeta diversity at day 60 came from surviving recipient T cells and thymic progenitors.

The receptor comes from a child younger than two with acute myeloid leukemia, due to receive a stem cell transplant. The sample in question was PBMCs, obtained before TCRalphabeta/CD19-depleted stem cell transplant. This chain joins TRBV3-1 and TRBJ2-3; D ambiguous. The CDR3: CASSQGVDPSTDTQYF. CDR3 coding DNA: TGTGCCAGCAGCCAAGGGGTGGACCCTAGCACAGATACGCAGTATTTT.